The 10 T cell receptor beta chains given below trace back to one sample, sequenced in a study of OX40 agonist ivuxolimab in advanced cancers. Only in-frame clones appear in the TCRdb table, and some are missing; sequencing was by immunoSEQ multiplex PCR. This sample has 20,000 to 25,000 clones, with roughly nine tenths found just once. Sequenced here: CD4+ or CD8+ T cells sorted from blood, sampled in a trial of the OX40 agonist ivuxolimab. The receptors come from an adult with an advanced solid tumor such as melanoma, head and neck, liver or kidney cancer.

Worth noting for this clone: The identical CDR3 is also encoded by other nucleotide sequences in the sample. The V call is TRBV7-9, the J call TRBJ2-5; TRBD2 agrees at 8 bases. V shed 5 bases, J shed 0 bases, and the junction held 5 bases outside the gene matches. Germline values: CDR1 SEHNR, CDR2 FQNEAQ (reference sequence). The CDR3 runs 15 residues. The CDR3 DNA reads TGTGCCAGCAGCCCAACACTAGCGGACCAAGAGACCCAGTACTTC. Amino acid sequence: CASSPTLADQETQYF.

The J gene is TRBJ2-7, the V gene TRBV18, with D perhaps matching TRBD1 (6 bases). The CDR3 length is 14 residues. Germline V gives CDR1 KGHSH, CDR2 LQKENI. V was cut by 6 bases and J by 4 bases, with 16 bases left in between. CDR3 in amino acids: CASSPGHNSYEQYF. The CDR3 bases are TGTGCCAGCTCTCCGGGACACAACTCTTACGAGCAGTACTTC. Drawing the rest from reference TRBV18 and TRBJ2-7, the complete variable domain is NAGVMQNPRHLVRRRGQEARLRCSPMKGHSHVYWYRQLPEEGLKFMVYLQKENIIDESGMPKERFSAEFPKEGPSILRIQQVVRGDSAAYFCASSPGHNSYEQYFGPGTRLTVT.

The chain recombines TRBV5-1 with TRBJ2-7, with 11 bases fitting TRBD2. This CDR3 has 18 amino acids. V shed 0 bases and J 0 bases; nucleotides not matched to a gene: 8. Germline V lookup: CDR1 SGHRS, CDR2 YFSETQ. The CDR3: CASSLGPSSGGSSYEQYF. The CDR3 coding sequence is TGCGCCAGCAGCTTGGGACCCTCTAGCGGGGGGTCCTCCTACGAGCAGTACTTC.

The rearrangement joins TRBV28 to TRBJ2-1; a weak D match, TRBD1 (5 bases). CDR3 length equals 15 residues. Germline CDR1 MDHEN, CDR2 SYDVKM. The ends were cut back, 3 bases at V and 1 base at J, with 10 bases in the middle. In DNA form, the CDR3 reads TGTGCCAGCAGTTTGTTGGGGCTTTCCTACAATGAGCAGTTCTTC. It yields the protein CASSLLGLSYNEQFF.

This clone is a singleton in its sample. The chain has TRBV30 and TRBJ1-4; 7 nucleotides line up with TRBD1. J was trimmed by 3 bases and V by 4 bases; bases with no gene match: 5. The CDR3 has 14 residues. Germline V CDR1 and CDR2: GTSNPN, SVGIG (reference sequence). This chain's CDR3 is CAWTRGTANEKLFF. The CDR3 DNA reads TGTGCCTGGACTCGGGGGACAGCTAATGAAAAACTGTTTTTT.

The V gene is TRBV13, the J gene TRBJ2-3, with no clear D. Trimming removed 0 bases from V and 3 bases from J, with 4 bases in between. This CDR3 contains 13 residues. Germline CDR1 is PRHDT and CDR2 is FYEKMQ (reference sequence). The CDR3 region has the DNA TGTGCCAGCAGCTTAGGCCTGACAGATACGCAGTATTTT. It encodes CASSLGLTDTQYF.

CDR3 in amino acids: CASSLRGLKDEQYF. CDR3 sequence (DNA): TGTGCCAGCTCACTTCGGGGCCTAAAGGACGAGCAGTACTTC. This chain uses TRBV18 with TRBJ2-7; D possibly uses TRBD1 or TRBD2 (5 bases each). Germline CDR1 reads KGHSH; CDR2 reads LQKENI. Trimming pared 4 bases from V and 5 bases from J, leaving 15 bases between. The CDR3 runs 14 residues.

This clone appeared a single time. V and J are TRBV27 and TRBJ2-7, with 12 bases fitting TRBD1. This CDR3 contains 15 residues. The germline gives CDR1 MNHEY, CDR2 SMNVEV (reference sequence). Unmatched junction bases numbered 4, after V lost 4 bases and J lost 3 bases. CDR3 DNA: TGTGCCAGCAGTTGGGGACAGGGGGCAGGCTACGAGCAGTACTTC. Translated: CASSWGQGAGYEQYF.

The chain carries TRBV7-2 and TRBJ2-7; no reliable D call. This CDR3 has 13 amino acids. Germline V gives CDR1 SGHTA, CDR2 FQGNSA. The ends were cut back, 5 bases at V and 2 bases at J, with 10 bases in the middle. CDR3 coding DNA: TGTGCCAGCAGCCTTGACCTTACCTACGAGCAGTACTTC. It specifies CASSLDLTYEQYF.

The V gene is TRBV7-9, the J gene TRBJ2-5; 11 positions match TRBD2. The CDR3 is 17 residues long. The V gene end was trimmed by 6 bases and the J gene end by 1 base; junction bases not matched to a gene: 10. Per the germline V gene, CDR1 is SEHNR and CDR2 is FQNEAQ (reference sequence). The CDR3 DNA sequence: TGTGCCAGCAGACAAAGACCGGGACTAGCGGTCCAAGAGACCCAGTACTTC. Its protein is CASRQRPGLAVQETQYF.